These 11 T cell receptor beta chains originate from one sample sequenced in a study of T cell repertoires in cytomegalovirus infection. MiXCR was run by TCRdb on the reads, yielding one entry per CDR3 protein. The table shows hundreds of thousands of distinct CDR3 sequences, with about 24% occurring only once. The sequencing input was CD8+ T cells from PBMCs. Receptor source: a human donor in good health (CMV status not recorded). Some clones in this sample may be carry-over from other donors' samples.

Here the CDR3 reads CAIRGDRDYEQYV. CDR3 DNA sequence: TGTGCCATCAGGGGGGACAGGGACTACGAGCAGTACGTC. The gene calls are TRBV10-3 and TRBJ2-7; 9 bases are shared with TRBD1. The CDR3 totals 13 residues. V shed 6 bases and J 3 bases; nucleotides not matched to a gene: 3. Germline values: CDR1 ENHRY, CDR2 SYGVKD.

This clonotype was counted at least ten times. The rearrangement uses TRBV7-8 and TRBJ2-3; D tentatively reads TRBD1 or TRBD2 (5 bases each). The CDR3 has 15 amino acids. The ends were cut back, 1 base at V and 2 bases at J, with 10 bases in the middle. Per germline, CDR1 SGHVS and CDR2 FQNEAQ. The CDR3 DNA follows: TGTGCCAGCAGCTTAGAAGGGACCTCCACAGATACGCAGTATTTT. Amino acid sequence: CASSLEGTSTDTQYF.

This clonotype was seen repeatedly, ten times or more. The rearrangement links TRBV7-6 to TRBJ1-1; D is unresolved. CDR1 is SGHVS and CDR2 is FNYEAQ in the germline V gene. The CDR3 has 14 amino acids. Trimming removed 1 base at V and 1 base at J, with 7 bases between. The CDR3 coding sequence is TGTGCCAGCAGCTTAGGTCCGGGGAACACTGAAGCTTTCTTT. It yields the protein CASSLGPGNTEAFF.

This clonotype was found many times. The rearrangement joins TRBV7-9 to TRBJ2-3; possible D gene TRBD2, 6 bases. Trimming stripped 3 bases from V and 0 bases from J, with 10 bases between. CDR3 length: 15 residues. Germline V CDR1 and CDR2: SEHNR, FQNEAQ (reference sequence). The CDR3 region is CASSLYGRSTDTQYF. In nucleotides, the CDR3 is TGTGCCAGCAGCTTGTATGGGAGGAGCACAGATACGCAGTATTTT.

The chain uses TRBV27 and TRBJ2-5; D might be TRBD1 (6 bases). Germline loops: CDR1 MNHEY, CDR2 SMNVEV (reference sequence). The CDR3 has 14 amino acids. Trimming pared 3 bases from V and 5 bases from J, leaving 13 bases between. CDR3 bases: TGTGCCAGCAGTTTGGTGGCAGGGGTGGAGACCCAGTACTTC. It is translated as CASSLVAGVETQYF.

There are a few counts of this clonotype. The gene calls are TRBV4-3 and TRBJ2-7, with D unresolved. The CDR3 covers 17 residues. CDR1 and CDR2 from the germline V gene are LGHNA and YSLEER. The V end lost 1 base, the J end lost 1 base, and 17 bases lay between the germline ends. The CDR3 spells CASSQVFAVSASYEQYV. The DNA for the CDR3 is TGCGCCAGCAGCCAAGTTTTTGCCGTGTCCGCTTCCTACGAGCAGTACGTC.

This rearrangement joins TRBV12-3 or TRBV12-4 to TRBJ2-1; D uncertain. The CDR3 extends over 13 amino acids. Trimming took 3 bases from V and 5 from J, leaving 8 bases between them. The CDR3 loop reads CASSFVADNEQFF. CDR3 nucleotide sequence: TGTGCCAGCAGTTTTGTCGCGGACAATGAGCAGTTCTTC.

V gene TRBV7-2 combines with J gene TRBJ2-1; D may be TRBD1 or TRBD2 (6 bases each). Trimming stripped 3 bases from V and 9 bases from J, with 12 bases between. Germline assignment: CDR1 SGHTA and CDR2 FQGNSA. The CDR3 consists of 13 residues. CDR3: CASSFWGAIEQFF. DNA for the CDR3: TGTGCCAGCAGCTTTTGGGGGGCCATTGAGCAGTTCTTC.

The J gene is TRBJ1-1, the V gene TRBV19; D possibly corresponds to TRBD1 (6 bases). The V gene's germline CDR1 is LNHDA and CDR2 SQIVND (reference sequence). V was shortened by 5 bases and J by 0 bases, with 16 bases between the two germline ends. The CDR3 is made up of 16 amino acids. CDR3 nucleotides: TGTGCCAGTAGTCCTACGGACAGAAGATTGAACACTGAAGCTTTCTTT. Its protein product is CASSPTDRRLNTEAFF.

A remark on this clonotype: It may be a read error: a sequence one base away is much more abundant. The J gene is TRBJ1-2, the V gene TRBV12-3 or TRBV12-4; TRBD1 is a possible D gene (5 bases). This CDR3 spans 13 amino acids. V lost 5 bases and J 4 bases, leaving 11 bases between the germline ends. CDR3 protein: CASSHTGLYGYTF. CDR3 coding DNA: TGTGCCAGCAGTCACACAGGTCTCTATGGCTACACCTTC.

This clonotype occurred a few times. The chain couples TRBV14 to TRBJ2-7, with no clear D. CDR3 length equals 12 residues. Trimming took off 2 bases at V and 2 bases at J, with 4 bases between the two ends. Germline CDR1 is SGHDN and CDR2 is FVKESK. CDR3 loop: CASSQRPYEQYF. The DNA for the CDR3 is TGTGCCAGCAGCCAACGACCCTACGAGCAGTACTTC.